These 25 T cell receptor beta chains originate from one sample sequenced in a study of blood T cell repertoires in COVID-19. Assay used: immunoSEQ multiplex PCR; TCRdb lists only in-frame clones, some missing. This sample has about 230,000 clones, with about 84% found just once. Material: PBMCs or T cells enriched from blood (not recorded which). These receptors all stem from a man in his sixties who had recovered from COVID-19.

The V gene is TRBV19, the J gene TRBJ2-7; D is perhaps TRBD1 (6 bases). The germline V gene encodes CDR1 LNHDA and CDR2 SQIVND (reference sequence). The CDR3 loop spans 13 amino acids. Trimming removed 6 bases at V and 3 bases at J, with 12 bases between. The CDR3 nucleotides read TGTGCCAGTAGCTCCGGGACAATCTACGAGCAGTACTTC. The encoded protein is CASSSGTIYEQYF.

J is TRBJ2-2 and V is TRBV5-5; 7 nucleotides line up with TRBD2. The J segment lost 4 bases and the V segment lost 4 bases, leaving 13 bases of the junction unmatched. This CDR3 region has 17 residues. CDR1 is SGHKS and CDR2 is YYEKEE in the germline V gene (reference sequence). The CDR3 region is CASSPPGRAVGTGELFF. DNA for the CDR3: TGTGCCAGCAGCCCCCCAGGGAGGGCAGTCGGCACCGGGGAGCTGTTTTTT. The full variable domain, completed using reference TRBV5-5 and TRBJ2-2, is DAGVTQSPTHLIKTRGQQVTLRCSPISGHKSVSWYQQVLGQGPQFIFQYYEKEERGRGNFPDRFSARQFPNYSSELNVNALLLGDSALYLCASSPPGRAVGTGELFFGEGSRLTVL.

The chain employs TRBV11-2 and TRBJ2-3; 8 bases are shared with TRBD1. V dropped 5 bases and J dropped 7; count of bases not matched to a gene: 8. Germline assignment: CDR1 SGHAT and CDR2 FQNNGV. The CDR3 has 14 amino acids. CDR3 nucleotides: TGTGCCAGCAGCATTGGACAGGGTAGAAATACGCAGTATTTT. This codes for CASSIGQGRNTQYF. Full variable domain (missing parts from reference TRBV11-2 and TRBJ2-3): EAGVAQSPRYKIIEKRQSVAFWCNPISGHATLYWYQQILGQGPKLLIQFQNNGVVDDSQLPKDRFSAERLKGVDSTLKIQPAKLEDSAVYLCASSIGQGRNTQYFGPGTRLTVL.

This clone was seen only a few times. This rearrangement joins TRBV5-1 to TRBJ2-2, with D perhaps TRBD2 (6 bases). Germline V gene lookup returns CDR1 SGHRS and CDR2 YFSETQ. Trimming shortened V by 7 bases and J by 5 bases, and 15 bases separated the two germline ends. This CDR3 contains 14 residues. The CDR3 loop is CASAAGPGTGELFF. CDR3 nucleotide sequence: TGCGCCAGCGCGGCGGGGCCGGGAACCGGGGAGCTGTTTTTT.

The V gene is TRBV3-1 (or the pseudogene TRBV3-2), the J gene TRBJ2-2; D gene unclear. Germline CDR1 is LGHDT and CDR2 is YNNKEL (reference sequence). The CDR3 is made up of 16 amino acids. Trimming cost V 0 bases and J 0 bases, with 8 bases left between them. CDR3 in DNA: TGTGCCAGCAGCCAAGATCGAGGAGCGAACACCGGGGAGCTGTTTTTT. This translates into CASSQDRGANTGELFF.

This clone has a single count. The rearrangement links TRBV19 to TRBJ1-1, with D maybe TRBD1 (6 bases). The CDR3 consists of 12 residues. CDR1 and CDR2 from the germline V gene are LNHDA and SQIVND (reference sequence). V lost 6 bases to trimming and J lost 9 bases, with 14 bases between them. The CDR3 reads CASSIIGQQAFF. Here the CDR3 DNA reads TGTGCCAGTAGCATCATTGGACAGCAAGCTTTCTTT.

The chain employs TRBV20-1 and TRBJ1-1; D is uncertain. Germline V lookup: CDR1 DFQATT, CDR2 SNEGSKA (reference sequence). V was pared by 3 bases and J by 5 bases, with 7 bases between. This CDR3 is 11 amino acids long. The CDR3 sequence is CSARPGTEAFF. The CDR3 DNA sequence: TGCAGTGCTAGGCCCGGGACTGAAGCTTTCTTT.

This clone has more than one count but fewer than ten. Other nucleotide sequences in the sample specify the same CDR3. The rearrangement uses TRBV12-3 or TRBV12-4 and TRBJ1-1; TRBD1 is a possible D gene (5 bases). V shed 3 bases and J shed 4 bases, with 9 bases lying between them. The CDR3 spans 13 residues. The CDR3 region has the DNA TGTGCCAGCAGTTTCCAGGGTTCCACTGAAGCTTTCTTT. As protein: CASSFQGSTEAFF.

In its sample, this clone was seen a few times. DNA of the CDR3: TGTGCCAGCAGCTTAGGTTGGGGCAGGGCCGCACCCCTCCACTTT. Protein: CASSLGWGRAAPLHF. This chain connects TRBV7-9 to TRBJ1-6, with a possible D match to TRBD1 (5 bases). V gave up 1 base and J gave up 11 bases, with 15 bases separating them. Germline CDR1 is SEHNR and CDR2 is FQNEAQ (reference sequence). The CDR3 length is 15 residues.

The V call is TRBV4-1, the J call TRBJ1-2; a possible D gene is TRBD1 (6 bases). Per germline, CDR1 MGHRA and CDR2 YSYEKL. Trimming took off 0 bases at V and 7 bases at J, with 12 bases between the two ends. The CDR3 is 14 residues long. The CDR3 nucleotides are TGCGCCAGCAGCCAAGAACAGGGCGCGGTTGGCTACACCTTC. Residues: CASSQEQGAVGYTF.

V and J are TRBV5-6 and TRBJ1-1, with D perhaps matching TRBD1 (5 bases). The germline V gene has CDR1 SGHDT and CDR2 YYEEEE. V gave up 0 bases and J gave up 2 bases, with 5 bases separating them. The CDR3 sequence is 13 residues long. The CDR3 is CASSLGGNTEAFF. The CDR3, as DNA: TGTGCCAGCAGCTTGGGGGGCAACACTGAAGCTTTCTTT.

The CDR3 here is CASSLTGTGGYNEQFF. CDR3 nucleotides: TGTGCCAGCTCACTTACCGGGACAGGGGGCTACAATGAGCAGTTCTTC. The chain combines TRBV18 with TRBJ2-1; 11 positions agree with TRBD1. The V segment lost 4 bases and the J segment 3 bases; nucleotides outside the gene matches: 5. Germline V lookup: CDR1 KGHSH, CDR2 LQKENI. The CDR3 length is 16 residues.

A word on this clone: A junction boundary mismatches the germline segment, possibly from a read error. V usage is TRBV7-3 and J usage is TRBJ1-2; 7 bases agree with TRBD1. CDR3 size: 13 residues. Germline CDR1 SGHTA, CDR2 FQGTGA. This chain's CDR3 is CASSLGIRDSLSF. In DNA, the CDR3 is TGTGCCAGCAGCTTAGGAATTAGGGACAGCCTTTCCTTC.

This clone has just a few counts. The rearrangement links TRBV4-3 to TRBJ1-6; D not certain. The CDR3 sequence is 16 residues long. Germline CDR1 reads LGHNA; CDR2 reads YSLEER. Trimming took off 1 base at V and 0 bases at J, with 7 bases between the two ends. In DNA form, the CDR3 reads TGCGCCAGCAGCCAAGGGGCAGGCTCCTATAATTCACCCCTCCACTTT. Translated, it gives CASSQGAGSYNSPLHF.

The rearrangement links TRBV7-2 to TRBJ2-1; D may be TRBD1 (5 bases). CDR3 length: 14 amino acids. Germline V lookup: CDR1 SGHTA, CDR2 FQGNSA. The V and J ends lost 3 bases and 10 bases respectively, with 16 bases between them. The CDR3 coding sequence is TGTGCCAGCAGCTTTTTGACAGCCGGTAGAGAGCAGTTCTTC. Translated: CASSFLTAGREQFF.

V gene TRBV3-1 (or the pseudogene TRBV3-2) combines with J gene TRBJ1-6; a possible D gene is TRBD1 (5 bases). The V end was cut by 3 bases, the J end by 8 bases, with 11 bases between. The CDR3 runs to 14 residues. The germline V gene has CDR1 LGHDT and CDR2 YNNKEL (reference sequence). This CDR3 is CASSHTGGDSPLHF. CDR3 sequence (DNA): TGTGCCAGCAGCCATACCGGAGGGGATTCACCCCTCCACTTT.

Worth noting for this clone: This specimen includes other DNA sequences encoding the same CDR3. CDR3 nucleotide sequence: TGTGCCAGCAGCCAAGCGAGCTATGGCTACACCTTC. It codes for CASSQASYGYTF. The J gene is TRBJ1-2, the V gene TRBV3-1 (or the pseudogene TRBV3-2); D is unresolved. Germline lookup yields CDR1 LGHDT and CDR2 YNNKEL (reference sequence). V was trimmed by 1 base and J by 4 bases, leaving 4 bases between them. This CDR3 is built from 12 residues.

The chain uses TRBV2 and TRBJ1-1; 10 bases are a match to TRBD1. The junction had 6 bases not matched to a gene; V was cut back by 4 bases and J by 4 bases. Germline loops: CDR1 SNHLY, CDR2 FYNNEI. The CDR3 length is 15 residues. CDR3 DNA sequence: TGTGCCAGCAGTGGACAGGGGGCTGTGGGCACTGAAGCTTTCTTT. It translates to CASSGQGAVGTEAFF.

This chain joins TRBV2 and TRBJ1-4; D not certain. Germline-derived CDR1 and CDR2 are SNHLY and FYNNEI. V was pared by 7 bases and J by 0 bases, with 9 bases between. The CDR3 covers 14 residues. For the CDR3, the DNA is TGTGCCAGCACCAAAGCCGCAACTAATGAAAAACTGTTTTTT. Translation: CASTKAATNEKLFF.

The V and J genes are TRBV9 and TRBJ2-3, with a weak D call TRBD1 (5 bases). This CDR3 comprises 15 residues. V shed 1 base and J shed 1 base, with 10 bases lying between them. Germline lookup yields CDR1 SGDLS and CDR2 YYNGEE. The CDR3, as DNA: TGTGCCAGCAGCGTAAGTCCACAGGGCACAGATACGCAGTATTTT. Translating gives CASSVSPQGTDTQYF.

The V call is TRBV2, the J call TRBJ1-6; 9 positions agree with TRBD1. Germline loops: CDR1 SNHLY, CDR2 FYNNEI. The V gene end was trimmed by 7 bases and the J gene end by 5 bases; junction bases not matched to a gene: 6. The CDR3 runs to 15 residues. The CDR3 DNA follows: TGTGCCAGCACCACGAGGACAGGGGATAATTCACCCCTCCACTTT. Amino acids: CASTTRTGDNSPLHF.

The chain has TRBV6-1 and TRBJ1-3, with TRBD1 as a possible D gene (5 bases). V was pared by 1 base and J by 3 bases, with 13 bases between. Looked up from germline, CDR1 is MNHNS and CDR2 is SASEGT. The CDR3 extends over 16 amino acids. CDR3 nucleotide sequence: TGTGCCAGCAGTGAAGGATCAGGGTTGGTTGGAAACACCATATATTTT. It specifies CASSEGSGLVGNTIYF.

V and J are TRBV11-1 and TRBJ1-5, with unresolved D. CDR1 and CDR2 from the germline V gene are SGHAT and FQDESV (reference sequence). The CDR3 runs 13 residues. V was pared by 5 bases and J by 8 bases, with 13 bases between. The CDR3 loop reads CASSLGLGEPQHF. CDR3 DNA sequence: TGTGCCAGCAGCCTTGGGTTGGGAGAGCCCCAGCATTTT.

This clone was picked up one time. The chain combines TRBV18 with TRBJ2-5, with 12 positions matching TRBD1. The V gene end was trimmed by 8 bases and the J gene end by 4 bases; junction bases not matched to a gene: 8. CDR1 KGHSH and CDR2 LQKENI come from the germline V gene. The CDR3 spans 15 residues. The CDR3 sequence: CASKPGQGAGETQYF. CDR3 DNA sequence: TGTGCCAGCAAACCGGGACAGGGGGCCGGAGAGACCCAGTACTTC.

The chain recombines TRBV11-3 with TRBJ1-2, with 7 bases that match TRBD1. The V and J ends lost 1 base and 7 bases, in that order; junction bases with no gene match: 15. Per the germline V gene, CDR1 is SGHNT and CDR2 is YENEEA. CDR3 length: 17 amino acids. As DNA, the CDR3 is TGTGCCAGCAGCTTAGCGGGCCTAGGGGGCGCTAAAGCTGGCTACACCTTC. It codes for CASSLAGLGGAKAGYTF.